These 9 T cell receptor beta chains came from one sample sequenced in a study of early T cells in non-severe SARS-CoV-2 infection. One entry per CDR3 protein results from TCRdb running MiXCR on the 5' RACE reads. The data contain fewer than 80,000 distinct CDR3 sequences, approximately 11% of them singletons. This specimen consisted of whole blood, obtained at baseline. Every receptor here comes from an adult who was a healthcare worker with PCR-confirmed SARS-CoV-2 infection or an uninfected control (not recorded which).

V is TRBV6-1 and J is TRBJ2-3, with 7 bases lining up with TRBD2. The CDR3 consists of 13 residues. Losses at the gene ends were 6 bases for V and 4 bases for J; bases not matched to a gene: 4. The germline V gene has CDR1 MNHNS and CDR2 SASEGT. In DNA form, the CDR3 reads TGTGCCAGCAGGGAAAGCGGGGCAGATACGCAGTATTTT. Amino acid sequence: CASRESGADTQYF.

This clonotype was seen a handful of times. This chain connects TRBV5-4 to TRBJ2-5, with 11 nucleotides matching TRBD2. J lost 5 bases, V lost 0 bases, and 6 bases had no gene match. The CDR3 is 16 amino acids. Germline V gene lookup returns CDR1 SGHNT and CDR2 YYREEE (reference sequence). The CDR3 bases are TGTGCCAGCAGCTTGGAGCCTAGCGGGGGGATTGAGACCCAGTACTTC. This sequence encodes CASSLEPSGGIETQYF.

Here the CDR3 DNA reads TGCAGTGCTTTAATATCCCGAGACCTGAACACCGGGGAGCTGTTTTTT. It translates to CSALISRDLNTGELFF. The gene calls are TRBV20-1 and TRBJ2-2; D is unresolved. V lost 5 bases, J lost 1 base, and 17 bases lay in between. Germline values: CDR1 DFQATT, CDR2 SNEGSKA (reference sequence). The CDR3 loop spans 16 amino acids.

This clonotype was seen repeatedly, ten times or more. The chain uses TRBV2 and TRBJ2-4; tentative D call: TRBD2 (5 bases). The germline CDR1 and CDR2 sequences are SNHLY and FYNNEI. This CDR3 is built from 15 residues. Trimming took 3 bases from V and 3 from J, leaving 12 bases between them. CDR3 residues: CASSDLALSKNIQYF. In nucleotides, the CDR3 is TGTGCCAGCAGTGACCTAGCTCTCAGCAAAAACATTCAGTACTTC.

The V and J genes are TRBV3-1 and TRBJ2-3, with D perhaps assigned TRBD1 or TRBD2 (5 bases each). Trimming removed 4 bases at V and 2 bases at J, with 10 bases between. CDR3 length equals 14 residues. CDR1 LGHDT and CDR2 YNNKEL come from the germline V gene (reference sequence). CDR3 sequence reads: CASSREGHTDTQYF. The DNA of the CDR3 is TGTGCCAGCAGCCGAGAGGGGCACACAGATACGCAGTATTTT.

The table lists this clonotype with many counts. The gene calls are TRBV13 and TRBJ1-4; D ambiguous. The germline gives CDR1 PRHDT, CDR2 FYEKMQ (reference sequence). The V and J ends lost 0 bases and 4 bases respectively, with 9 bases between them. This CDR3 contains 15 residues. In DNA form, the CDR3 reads TGTGCCAGCAGCTTAGGCTTGGCGGGTAATGAAAAACTGTTTTTT. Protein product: CASSLGLAGNEKLFF.

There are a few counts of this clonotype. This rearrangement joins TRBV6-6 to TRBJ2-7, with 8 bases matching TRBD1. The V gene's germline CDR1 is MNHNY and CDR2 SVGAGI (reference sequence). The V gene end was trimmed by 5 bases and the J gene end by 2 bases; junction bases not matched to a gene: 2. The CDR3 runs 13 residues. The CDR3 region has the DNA TGTGCCAGCAGTCCGACAGGGGCCTACGAGCAGTACTTC. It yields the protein CASSPTGAYEQYF.

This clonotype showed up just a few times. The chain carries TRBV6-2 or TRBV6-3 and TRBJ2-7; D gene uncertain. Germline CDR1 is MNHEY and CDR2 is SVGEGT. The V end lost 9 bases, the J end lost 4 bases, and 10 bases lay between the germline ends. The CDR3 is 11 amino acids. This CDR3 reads CARVGIYEQYF. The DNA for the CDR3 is TGTGCCAGGGTAGGGATTTACGAGCAGTACTTC.

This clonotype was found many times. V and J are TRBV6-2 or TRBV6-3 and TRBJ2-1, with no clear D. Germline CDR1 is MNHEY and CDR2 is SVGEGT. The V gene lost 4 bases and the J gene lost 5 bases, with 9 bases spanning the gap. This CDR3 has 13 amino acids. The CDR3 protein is CASSSGLHNEQFF. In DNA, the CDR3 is TGTGCCAGCAGTTCCGGGCTCCACAATGAGCAGTTCTTC.